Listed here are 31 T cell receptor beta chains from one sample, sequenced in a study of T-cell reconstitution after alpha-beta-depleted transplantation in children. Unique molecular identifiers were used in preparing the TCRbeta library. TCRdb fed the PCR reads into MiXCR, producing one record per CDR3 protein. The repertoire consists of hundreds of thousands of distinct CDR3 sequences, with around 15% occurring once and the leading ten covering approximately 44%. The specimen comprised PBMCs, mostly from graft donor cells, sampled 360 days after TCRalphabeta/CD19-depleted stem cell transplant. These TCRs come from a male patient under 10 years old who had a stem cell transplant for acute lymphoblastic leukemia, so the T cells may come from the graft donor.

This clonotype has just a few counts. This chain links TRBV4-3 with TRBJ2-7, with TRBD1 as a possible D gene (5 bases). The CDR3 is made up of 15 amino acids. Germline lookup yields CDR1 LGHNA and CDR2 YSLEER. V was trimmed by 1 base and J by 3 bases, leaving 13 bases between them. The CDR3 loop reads CASSQGTGAYYEQYF. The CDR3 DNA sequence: TGCGCCAGCAGCCAAGGTACAGGTGCCTACTACGAGCAGTACTTC.

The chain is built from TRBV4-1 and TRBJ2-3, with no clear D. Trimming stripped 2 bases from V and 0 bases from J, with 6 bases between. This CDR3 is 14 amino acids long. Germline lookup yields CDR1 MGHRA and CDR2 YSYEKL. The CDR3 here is CASSQPSSTDTQYF. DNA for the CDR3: TGCGCCAGCAGCCAACCCTCTAGCACAGATACGCAGTATTTT.

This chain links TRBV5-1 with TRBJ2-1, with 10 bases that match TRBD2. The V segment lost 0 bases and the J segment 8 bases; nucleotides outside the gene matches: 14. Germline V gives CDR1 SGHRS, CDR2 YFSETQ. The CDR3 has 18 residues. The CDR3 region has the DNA TGCGCCAGCAGCTTGGATCAACCCAGCGGGAGGGCCGGGGATGAGCAGTTCTTC. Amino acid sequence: CASSLDQPSGRAGDEQFF.

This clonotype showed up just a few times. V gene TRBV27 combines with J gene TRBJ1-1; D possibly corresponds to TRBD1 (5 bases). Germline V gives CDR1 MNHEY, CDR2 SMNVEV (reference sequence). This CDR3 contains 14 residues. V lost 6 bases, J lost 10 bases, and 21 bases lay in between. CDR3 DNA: TGTGCCAGCAGACGGGGACCCAGGGCCGGAGGAGCTTTCTTT. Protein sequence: CASRRGPRAGGAFF.

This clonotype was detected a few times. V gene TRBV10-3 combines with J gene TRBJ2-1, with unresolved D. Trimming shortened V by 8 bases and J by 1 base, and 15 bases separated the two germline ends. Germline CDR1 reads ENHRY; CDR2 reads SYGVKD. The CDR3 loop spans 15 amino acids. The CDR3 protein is CAISPRPPSYNEQFF. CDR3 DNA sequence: TGTGCCATCTCCCCACGGCCACCTTCCTACAATGAGCAGTTCTTC.

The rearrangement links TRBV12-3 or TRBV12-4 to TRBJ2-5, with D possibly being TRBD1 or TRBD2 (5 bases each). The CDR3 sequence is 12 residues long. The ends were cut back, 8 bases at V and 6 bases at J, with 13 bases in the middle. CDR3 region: CASCRGLKTQYF. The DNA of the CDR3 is TGTGCCAGCTGCCGGGGCCTAAAGACCCAGTACTTC.

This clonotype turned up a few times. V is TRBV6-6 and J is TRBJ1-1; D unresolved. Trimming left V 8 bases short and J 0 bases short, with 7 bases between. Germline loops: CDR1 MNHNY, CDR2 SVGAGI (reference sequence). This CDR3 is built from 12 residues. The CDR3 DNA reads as TGTGCCAGCGGGCGGATGAACACTGAAGCTTTCTTT. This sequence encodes CASGRMNTEAFF.

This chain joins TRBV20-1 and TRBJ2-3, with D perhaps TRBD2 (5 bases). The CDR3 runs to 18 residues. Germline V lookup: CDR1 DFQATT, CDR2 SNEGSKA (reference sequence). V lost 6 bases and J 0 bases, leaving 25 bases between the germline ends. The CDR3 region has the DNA TGCAGTGCCCCGGCGCGCCGAACACTAGTTACAAGCACAGATACGCAGTATTTT. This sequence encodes CSAPARRTLVTSTDTQYF.

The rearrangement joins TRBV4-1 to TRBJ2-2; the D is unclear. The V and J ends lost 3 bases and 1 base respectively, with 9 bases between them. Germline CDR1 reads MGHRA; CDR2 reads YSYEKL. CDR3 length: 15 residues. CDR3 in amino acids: CASSQPTRNTGELFF. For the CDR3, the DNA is TGCGCCAGCAGCCAGCCCACGAGGAACACCGGGGAGCTGTTTTTT.

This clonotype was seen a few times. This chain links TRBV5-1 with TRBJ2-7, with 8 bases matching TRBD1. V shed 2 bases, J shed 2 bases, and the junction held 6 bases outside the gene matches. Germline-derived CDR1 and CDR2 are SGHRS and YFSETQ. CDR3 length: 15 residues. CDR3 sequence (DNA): TGCGCCAGCAGCTTCTCGACAGGGGACCCCTACGAGCAGTACTTC. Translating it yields CASSFSTGDPYEQYF.

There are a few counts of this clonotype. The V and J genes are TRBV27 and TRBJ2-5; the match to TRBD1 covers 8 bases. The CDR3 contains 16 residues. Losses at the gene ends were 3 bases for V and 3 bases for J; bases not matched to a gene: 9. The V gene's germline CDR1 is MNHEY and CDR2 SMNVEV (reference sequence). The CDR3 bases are TGTGCCAGCAGTTTTCGATACCGGGACAGGAAAGAGACCCAGTACTTC. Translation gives CASSFRYRDRKETQYF.

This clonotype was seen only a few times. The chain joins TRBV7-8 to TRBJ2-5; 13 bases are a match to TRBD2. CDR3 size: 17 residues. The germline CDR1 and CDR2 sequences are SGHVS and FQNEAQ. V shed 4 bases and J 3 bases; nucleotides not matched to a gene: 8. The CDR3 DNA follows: TGTGCCAGCAGCTCCCGGACTAGCGGGAGTTGGGAAGAGACCCAGTACTTC. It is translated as CASSSRTSGSWEETQYF. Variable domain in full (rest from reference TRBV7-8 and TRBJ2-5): GAGVSQSPRYKVAKRGQDVALRCDPISGHVSLFWYQQALGQGPEFLTYFQNEAQLDKSGLPSDRFFAERPEGSVSTLKIQRTQQEDSAVYLCASSSRTSGSWEETQYFGPGTRLLVL.

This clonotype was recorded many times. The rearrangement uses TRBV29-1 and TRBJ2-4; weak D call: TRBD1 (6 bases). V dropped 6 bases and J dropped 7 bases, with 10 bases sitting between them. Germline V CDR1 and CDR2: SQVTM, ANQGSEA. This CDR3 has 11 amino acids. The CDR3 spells CSVTQGNIQYF. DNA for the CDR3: TGCAGCGTGACACAGGGTAACATTCAGTACTTC.

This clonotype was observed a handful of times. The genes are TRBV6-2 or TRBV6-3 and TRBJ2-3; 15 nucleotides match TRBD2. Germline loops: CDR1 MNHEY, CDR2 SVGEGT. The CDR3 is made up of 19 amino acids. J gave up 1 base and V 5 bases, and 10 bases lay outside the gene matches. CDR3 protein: CASSPLGLAGGRGTDTQYF. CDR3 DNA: TGTGCCAGCAGTCCGTTGGGACTAGCGGGAGGTCGCGGCACAGATACGCAGTATTTT.

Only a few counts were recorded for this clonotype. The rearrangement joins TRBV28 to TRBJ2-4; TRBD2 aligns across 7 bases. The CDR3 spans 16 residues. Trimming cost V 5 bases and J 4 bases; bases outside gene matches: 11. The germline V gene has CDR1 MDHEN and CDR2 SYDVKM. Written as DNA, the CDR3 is TGTGCCAGCAGTCCCCCCGGGGGGAAAGGGAAAAACATTCAGTACTTC. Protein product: CASSPPGGKGKNIQYF.

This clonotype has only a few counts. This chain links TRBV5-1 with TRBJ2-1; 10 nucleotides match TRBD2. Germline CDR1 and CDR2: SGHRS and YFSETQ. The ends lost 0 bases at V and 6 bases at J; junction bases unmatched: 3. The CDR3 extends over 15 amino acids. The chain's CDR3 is CASSLELAGINEQFF. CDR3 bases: TGCGCCAGCAGCTTGGAACTAGCGGGAATCAATGAGCAGTTCTTC.

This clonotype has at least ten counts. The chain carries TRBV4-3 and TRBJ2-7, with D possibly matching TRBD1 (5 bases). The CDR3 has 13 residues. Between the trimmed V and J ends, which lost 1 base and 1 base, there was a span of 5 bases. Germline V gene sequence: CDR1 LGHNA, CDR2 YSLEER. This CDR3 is CASSQAGSYEQYF. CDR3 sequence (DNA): TGCGCCAGCAGCCAAGCAGGGTCCTACGAGCAGTACTTC.

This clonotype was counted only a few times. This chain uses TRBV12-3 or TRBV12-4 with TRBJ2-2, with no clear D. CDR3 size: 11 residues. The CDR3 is CGVTNTGELFF. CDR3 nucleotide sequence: TGTGGAGTTACGAACACCGGGGAGCTGTTTTTT.

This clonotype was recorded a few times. The CDR3 DNA reads as TGTGCCAGCAGTTTAAGGGACAGGGGCAATAACAATGAGCAGTTCTTC. This encodes CASSLRDRGNNNEQFF. The rearrangement uses TRBV28 and TRBJ2-1; 10 bases are shared with TRBD1. The CDR3 totals 16 residues. CDR1 is MDHEN, CDR2 SYDVKM, per germline. J gave up 5 bases and V 2 bases, and 6 bases lay outside the gene matches.

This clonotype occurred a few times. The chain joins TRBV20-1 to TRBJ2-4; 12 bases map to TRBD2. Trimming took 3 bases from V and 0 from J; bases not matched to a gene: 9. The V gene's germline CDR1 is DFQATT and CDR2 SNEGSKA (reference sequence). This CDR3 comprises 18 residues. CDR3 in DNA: TGCAGTGCTAGTTTGGGCCTAGCGGGAGGGGAAGCCAAAAACATTCAGTACTTC. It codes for CSASLGLAGGEAKNIQYF.

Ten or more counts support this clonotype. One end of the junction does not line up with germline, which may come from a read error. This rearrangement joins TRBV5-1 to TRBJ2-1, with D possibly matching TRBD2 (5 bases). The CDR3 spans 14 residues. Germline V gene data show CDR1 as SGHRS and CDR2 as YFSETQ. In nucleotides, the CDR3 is TGTGCCAGCAGCTTGAGCGGCTCCTACAATGAGCAGTTCTTC. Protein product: CASSLSGSYNEQFF.

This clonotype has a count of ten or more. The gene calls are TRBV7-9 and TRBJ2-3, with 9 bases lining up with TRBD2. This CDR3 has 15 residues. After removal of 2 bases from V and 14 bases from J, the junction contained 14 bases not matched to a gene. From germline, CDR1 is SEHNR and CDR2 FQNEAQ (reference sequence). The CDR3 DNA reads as TGTGCCAGCAGCTTATTTTTAGCGGGAGAGGATCCGCGGTATTTT. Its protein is CASSLFLAGEDPRYF.

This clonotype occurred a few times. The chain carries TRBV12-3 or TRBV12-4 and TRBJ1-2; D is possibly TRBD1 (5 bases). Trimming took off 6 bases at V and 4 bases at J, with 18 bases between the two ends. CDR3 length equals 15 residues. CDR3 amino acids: CASSRTGTDIYGYTF. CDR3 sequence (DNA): TGTGCCAGCAGCCGCACCGGGACGGATATCTATGGCTACACCTTC.

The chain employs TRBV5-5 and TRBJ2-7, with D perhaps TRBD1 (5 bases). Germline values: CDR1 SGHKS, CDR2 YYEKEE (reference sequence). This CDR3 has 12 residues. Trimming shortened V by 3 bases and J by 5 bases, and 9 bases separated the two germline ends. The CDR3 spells CASSSARDEQYF. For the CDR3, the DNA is TGTGCCAGCAGCTCGGCCAGGGACGAGCAGTACTTC.

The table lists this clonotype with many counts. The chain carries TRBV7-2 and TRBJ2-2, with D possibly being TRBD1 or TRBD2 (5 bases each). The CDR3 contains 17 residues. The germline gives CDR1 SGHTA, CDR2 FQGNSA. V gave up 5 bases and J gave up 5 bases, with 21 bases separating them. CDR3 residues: CASSQLATALRTGELFF. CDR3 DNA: TGTGCCAGCAGCCAGTTAGCGACAGCCCTAAGGACCGGGGAGCTGTTTTTT.

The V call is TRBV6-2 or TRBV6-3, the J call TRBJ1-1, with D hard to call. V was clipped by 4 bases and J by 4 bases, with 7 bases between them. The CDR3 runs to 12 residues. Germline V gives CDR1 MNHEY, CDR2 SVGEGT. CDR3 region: CASSFRPTEAFF. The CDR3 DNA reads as TGTGCCAGCAGTTTTCGTCCCACTGAAGCTTTCTTT.

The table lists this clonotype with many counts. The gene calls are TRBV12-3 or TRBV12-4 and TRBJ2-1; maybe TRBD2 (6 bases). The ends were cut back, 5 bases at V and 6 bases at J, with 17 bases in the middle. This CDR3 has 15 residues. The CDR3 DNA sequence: TGTGCCAGCAGTCCCCGCGGGGAGGCCCCCAATGAGCAGTTCTTC. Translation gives CASSPRGEAPNEQFF.

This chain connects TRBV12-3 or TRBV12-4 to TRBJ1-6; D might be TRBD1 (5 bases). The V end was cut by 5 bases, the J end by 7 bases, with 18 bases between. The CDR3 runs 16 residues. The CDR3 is CASSPVGPPGNSPLHF. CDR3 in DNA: TGTGCCAGCAGTCCCGTGGGACCGCCCGGAAATTCACCCCTCCACTTT.

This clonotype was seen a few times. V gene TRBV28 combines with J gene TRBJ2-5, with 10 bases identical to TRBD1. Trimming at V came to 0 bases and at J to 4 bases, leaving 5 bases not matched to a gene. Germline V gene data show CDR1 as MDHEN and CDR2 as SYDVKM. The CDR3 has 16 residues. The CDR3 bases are TGTGCCAGCAGTTTATGGGGGACAGGGGTTAGAGAGACCCAGTACTTC. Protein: CASSLWGTGVRETQYF.

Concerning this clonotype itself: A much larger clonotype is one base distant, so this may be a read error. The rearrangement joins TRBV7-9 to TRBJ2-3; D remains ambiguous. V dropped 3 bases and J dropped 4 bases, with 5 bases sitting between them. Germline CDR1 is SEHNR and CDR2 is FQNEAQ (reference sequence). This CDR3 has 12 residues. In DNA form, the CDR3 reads TGTGCCAGCAGCTTCGGGTCAGATACGCAGTATTTT. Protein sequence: CASSFGSDTQYF.

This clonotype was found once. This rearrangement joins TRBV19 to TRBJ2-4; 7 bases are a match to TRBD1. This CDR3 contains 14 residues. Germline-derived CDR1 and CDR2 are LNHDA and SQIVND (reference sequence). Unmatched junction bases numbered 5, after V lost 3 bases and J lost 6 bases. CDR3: CASSMADRVNIQYF. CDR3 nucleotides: TGTGCCAGTAGTATGGCCGACAGGGTAAACATTCAGTACTTC.